A single sample gave rise to the 5 T cell receptor beta chains below, sequenced in a study of post-analysis software for immune sequencing data. Whole-study findings and limits: Several TRBV segments, TRBV5-6, TRBV5-1 and TRBV20-1 among them, were found more frequent in patients than controls.

These receptors lack a known antigen. Unique molecular identifiers had been added to the TCR beta cDNA libraries. TCRdb reprocessed the PCR reads with MiXCR, giving one entry per CDR3 protein. The data show about 770,000 distinct CDR3 sequences, with around 42% seen just once and 4.9% held by the top ten. Sequenced input: blood. Receptors were obtained from a girl between 5 and 17 years old with multiple sclerosis.

This sequence joins TRBV20-1 and TRBJ2-5; a possible D gene is TRBD2 (5 bases). This CDR3 comprises 12 residues. Germline values: CDR1 DFQATT, CDR2 SNEGSKA (reference sequence). Trimming took 6 bases from V and 5 from J, leaving 13 bases between them. The CDR3 loop reads CSAEAGGETQYF. For the CDR3, the DNA is TGCAGTGCGGAGGCGGGTGGGGAGACCCAGTACTTC.

This clonotype was counted a few times. V gene TRBV5-1 combines with J gene TRBJ2-7; D is unclear. Germline loops: CDR1 SGHRS, CDR2 YFSETQ. Trimming left V 0 bases short and J 3 bases short, with 22 bases between. The CDR3 consists of 18 residues. CDR3 in amino acids: CASSLDATFTGPYYEQYF. The CDR3 DNA reads TGCGCCAGCAGCTTGGATGCGACCTTCACCGGGCCGTACTACGAGCAGTACTTC.

V and J are TRBV18 and TRBJ2-7, with a tentative D call TRBD2 (6 bases). The V gene lost 5 bases and the J gene lost 2 bases, with 16 bases spanning the gap. The CDR3 extends over 15 amino acids. Germline CDR1 reads KGHSH; CDR2 reads LQKENI. The CDR3 protein is CASSAWETGAYEQYF. CDR3 in DNA: TGTGCCAGCTCAGCATGGGAAACGGGGGCCTACGAGCAGTACTTC.

The chain recombines TRBV2 with TRBJ2-3; D is unclear. There are 12 residues in the CDR3. CDR1 SNHLY and CDR2 FYNNEI come from the germline V gene. With 7 bases removed from V and 6 bases from J, the gap between germline ends came to 11 bases. This chain's CDR3 is CASTKGGDTQYF. CDR3 nucleotide sequence: TGTGCCAGCACCAAAGGTGGGGATACGCAGTATTTT. Full variable domain (remainder filled in from reference TRBV2 and TRBJ2-3): EPEVTQTPSHQVTQMGQEVILRCVPISNHLYFYWYRQILGQKVEFLVSFYNNEISEKSEIFDDQFSVERPDGSNFTLKIRSTKLEDSAMYFCASTKGGDTQYFGPGTRLTVL.

This rearrangement joins TRBV9 to TRBJ2-7, with D possibly matching TRBD1 (6 bases). CDR3 length: 15 residues. Germline V gives CDR1 SGDLS, CDR2 YYNGEE. The V gene lost 0 bases and the J gene lost 4 bases, with 14 bases spanning the gap. The DNA of the CDR3 is TGTGCCAGCAGCGTAGGGCCAGGGGATGATTACGAGCAGTACTTC. Translation gives CASSVGPGDDYEQYF.